This T cell receptor beta chain comes out of a study of blood T cell repertoires in COVID-19. The CDR3 runs 13 residues. Per germline, CDR1 GTSNPN and CDR2 SVGIG (reference sequence). The V gene lost 4 bases and the J gene lost 2 bases, with 12 bases spanning the gap. The protocol was immunoSEQ multiplex PCR, while the TCRdb copy is restricted to in-frame clones and leaves out a portion. The sample includes 350,000 or so clones, 85% to 90% of them seen just once. The cohort comprised adults aged 18 to 89 years residing in approximately 25 US areas. Allocation to cohorts depended on clinical history reported by the participants.

Sample: PBMCs or T cells enriched from blood (not recorded which). This TCR was sampled from a woman aged 25-40 years who had been exposed to COVID-19. This rearrangement joins TRBV30 to TRBJ2-7; perhaps TRBD1 as D (6 bases). The CDR3 region is CAWTQGATYEQYF. CDR3 in DNA: TGTGCCTGGACACAGGGAGCGACCTACGAGCAGTACTTC.